The 32 T cell receptor beta chains given below trace back to one sample, sequenced in a study of blood T cell repertoires in COVID-19. The data were produced by immunoSEQ multiplex PCR, yet TCRdb's version contains in-frame clones alone and is incomplete. The sample gives a few hundred thousand clones, 80% to 90% of which show up once; 0.9% to 1.2% is in the top ten. The sequencing sample was made of PBMCs or T cells enriched from blood (not recorded which). Every receptor here comes from a man younger than 40 who had recovered from COVID-19.

V gene TRBV28 combines with J gene TRBJ1-6; D is possibly TRBD1 (6 bases). The CDR3 extends over 14 amino acids. Germline loops: CDR1 MDHEN, CDR2 SYDVKM. Deletions cut 3 bases from V and 9 bases from J, with 12 bases between. DNA for the CDR3: TGTGCCAGCAGTTTGGGGGCGATGGGTTCACCCCTCCACTTT. It translates to CASSLGAMGSPLHF. Full variable domain (missing parts from reference TRBV28 and TRBJ1-6): DVKVTQSSRYLVKRTGEKVFLECVQDMDHENMFWYRQDPGLGLRLIYFSYDVKMKEKGDIPEGYSVSREKKERFSLILESASTNQTSMYLCASSLGAMGSPLHFGNGTRLTVT.

The rearrangement joins TRBV7-9 to TRBJ2-4; tentative D call: TRBD2 (5 bases). V was shortened by 5 bases and J by 2 bases, with 13 bases between the two germline ends. CDR1 is SEHNR, CDR2 FQNEAQ, per germline (reference sequence). The CDR3 sequence is 15 residues long. DNA of the CDR3: TGTGCCAGCAGCCCCCTCGTAGCGACCAAAAACATTCAGTACTTC. Residues: CASSPLVATKNIQYF.

This chain's CDR3 is CASTSSRGWGTEAFF. In DNA, the CDR3 is TGTGCCAGCACCTCAAGTAGGGGCTGGGGCACTGAAGCTTTCTTT. The chain recombines TRBV6-5 with TRBJ1-1; possibly TRBD1 for D (5 bases). CDR3 length: 15 amino acids. V gave up 7 bases and J gave up 4 bases, with 19 bases separating them. CDR1 is MNHEY, CDR2 SVGAGI, per germline.

The chain is built from TRBV7-5 and TRBJ2-7; the DNA was not used to check the table's D call, TRBD2. TRBV7-5 is flagged as a pseudogene. CDR3 length: 17 residues. CDR3 DNA: TGTGTCAGAAGCTTAGCAGGGTTTTGGAGCGGATTCTACGAGCAGTACTTC. Translated: CVRSLAGFWSGFYEQYF.

The chain links TRBV20-1 to TRBJ2-1; possible D gene TRBD2, 6 bases. This CDR3 is built from 11 residues. The V end lost 5 bases, the J end lost 12 bases, and 14 bases lay between the germline ends. The V gene's germline CDR1 is DFQATT and CDR2 SNEGSKA (reference sequence). As DNA, the CDR3 is TGCAGTGCTCCCTCGGGGGACGTGCAGTTCTTC. Translated, it gives CSAPSGDVQFF.

The chain carries TRBV5-4 and TRBJ1-1, with D maybe TRBD1 (6 bases). The CDR3 runs to 14 residues. Deletions cut 4 bases from V and 2 bases from J, with 12 bases between. Germline V lookup: CDR1 SGHNT, CDR2 YYREEE (reference sequence). The DNA for the CDR3 is TGTGCCAGCAGCACCCAGGGGATAAACACTGAAGCTTTCTTT. This encodes CASSTQGINTEAFF.

This clone has a single count. The chain joins TRBV30 to TRBJ1-4, with 7 bases identical to TRBD1. Germline loops: CDR1 GTSNPN, CDR2 SVGIG (reference sequence). The trim removed 5 bases at V and 8 bases at J, leaving 8 bases unmatched. This CDR3 spans 13 amino acids. The CDR3 region is CAWDRDRGEKLFF. CDR3 coding DNA: TGTGCCTGGGACCGGGACAGAGGCGAAAAACTGTTTTTT.

The gene calls are TRBV3-1 (or the pseudogene TRBV3-2) and TRBJ2-1; 9 nucleotides agree with TRBD2. The CDR3 loop spans 17 amino acids. Unmatched junction bases numbered 9, after V lost 0 bases and J lost 6 bases. In germline, CDR1 is LGHDT, CDR2 YNNKEL (reference sequence). This CDR3 reads CASSQDLVLAGPNEQFF. CDR3 bases: TGTGCCAGCAGCCAAGATCTGGTACTAGCGGGCCCCAATGAGCAGTTCTTC.

J is TRBJ1-5 and V is TRBV30, with D possibly being TRBD1 (5 bases). The CDR3 loop spans 14 amino acids. Germline V gene lookup returns CDR1 GTSNPN and CDR2 SVGIG (reference sequence). V lost 2 bases and J 3 bases, leaving 11 bases between the germline ends. The CDR3 nucleotides are TGTGCCTGGAGTACGGGGGGTGCCAATCAGCCCCAGCATTTT. Its protein is CAWSTGGANQPQHF.

The chain employs TRBV11-2 and TRBJ2-1; 10 bases map to TRBD2. Germline CDR1 SGHAT, CDR2 FQNNGV. V shed 2 bases, J shed 9 bases, and the junction held 10 bases outside the gene matches. The CDR3 is 16 amino acids. In nucleotides, the CDR3 is TGTGCCAGCAGCTTAATTCTAGGGACTAGCGTGGGTGAGCAGTTCTTC. As protein: CASSLILGTSVGEQFF.

The genes are TRBV3-1 (or the pseudogene TRBV3-2) and TRBJ2-3; 9 bases line up with TRBD2. V lost 5 bases and J lost 10; bases outside the gene matches: 19. From germline, CDR1 is LGHDT and CDR2 YNNKEL (reference sequence). This CDR3 region has 17 residues. CDR3 sequence: CASSEGLLAGGGVPQYF. The CDR3 nucleotides read TGTGCCAGCAGCGAAGGGCTCCTAGCCGGCGGGGGGGTCCCGCAGTATTTT.

This sequence joins TRBV5-1 and TRBJ2-3; 12 nucleotides agree with TRBD1. Looked up from germline, CDR1 is SGHRS and CDR2 is YFSETQ. The CDR3 sequence is 16 residues long. The trim removed 4 bases at V and 5 bases at J, leaving 8 bases unmatched. Written as DNA, the CDR3 is TGCGCCAGCAGCACGGGACAGGGGGCTTATGGAGATACGCAGTATTTT. Translation: CASSTGQGAYGDTQYF.

This chain connects TRBV7-9 to TRBJ1-3; D is uncertain. The ends were cut back, 5 bases at V and 3 bases at J, with 17 bases in the middle. Germline V gives CDR1 SEHNR, CDR2 FQNEAQ (reference sequence). The CDR3 contains 16 residues. The CDR3 loop reads CASSPREIRSGNTIYF. The CDR3 nucleotides read TGTGCCAGCAGCCCTCGGGAGATAAGGAGTGGAAACACCATATATTTT.

The CDR3 loop is CASSHLGTGRPGELFF. CDR3 nucleotides: TGTGCCAGCAGCCATCTTGGGACAGGGAGACCCGGGGAGCTGTTTTTT. V is TRBV3-1 (or the pseudogene TRBV3-2) and J is TRBJ2-2; 9 nucleotides line up with TRBD1. The ends lost 3 bases at V and 6 bases at J; junction bases unmatched: 8. Per germline, CDR1 LGHDT and CDR2 YNNKEL (reference sequence). This CDR3 has 16 amino acids.

V gene TRBV7-8 combines with J gene TRBJ2-7; possible D gene TRBD2, 6 bases. In germline, CDR1 is SGHVS, CDR2 FQNEAQ. Trimming took 0 bases from V and 5 from J, leaving 17 bases between them. This CDR3 comprises 16 residues. CDR3 sequence (DNA): TGTGCCAGCAGCTTAGCGGGCGGGGCAGGGATCCACGAGCAGTACTTC. It encodes CASSLAGGAGIHEQYF.

V gene TRBV5-1 combines with J gene TRBJ2-7; 12 bases map to TRBD2. V was pared by 4 bases and J by 5 bases, with 7 bases of the junction left unmatched. The germline V gene has CDR1 SGHRS and CDR2 YFSETQ. There are 15 residues in the CDR3. Here the CDR3 DNA reads TGCGCCAGCAGCCCTAGCGGGAGGGGTTTGGACGAGCAGTACTTC. Protein: CASSPSGRGLDEQYF.

The rearrangement links TRBV5-1 to TRBJ2-7, with TRBD2 matching 7 bases. The CDR3 loop spans 14 amino acids. V trimming: 4 bases; J trimming: 2 bases; junction bases outside the gene matches: 6. Germline CDR1 is SGHRS and CDR2 is YFSETQ. CDR3 coding DNA: TGCGCCAGCAGCGCCACCGGGACTACCTACGAGCAGTACTTC. Residues: CASSATGTTYEQYF.

The chain employs TRBV12-2 and TRBJ2-7; TRBD1, the D gene given by the table, was not confirmed from the DNA. TRBV12-2 is labeled a pseudogene. This CDR3 spans 19 amino acids. As DNA, the CDR3 is TGTGCAAGTCGCTTAGGGGTGGGCAGGGCCGTGCGGACCCCCTACGAGCAGTACTTC. Translating gives CASRLGVGRAVRTPYEQYF.

The chain links TRBV28 to TRBJ1-2; 8 bases agree with TRBD1. Germline trimming cut 4 bases from V and 6 bases from J; bases unmatched to any gene: 4. Germline V gene data show CDR1 as MDHEN and CDR2 as SYDVKM. The CDR3 sequence is 13 residues long. CDR3 region: CASSSRTGNGYTF. The CDR3, as DNA: TGTGCCAGCAGTTCCCGGACAGGGAATGGCTACACCTTC.

The chain employs TRBV12-2 and TRBJ1-5. TRBV12-2 constitutes a pseudogene. This CDR3 has 17 residues. The CDR3 region is CASRLAGRGAHRQPQHF. CDR3 in DNA: TGTGCAAGTCGCTTAGCCGGCCGGGGGGCTCATCGGCAGCCCCAGCATTTT.

This chain uses TRBV18 with TRBJ1-1; 7 nucleotides agree with TRBD1. J lost 5 bases, V lost 4 bases, and 4 bases had no gene match. The length of the CDR3 is 13 residues. Germline V gene sequence: CDR1 KGHSH, CDR2 LQKENI. For the CDR3, the DNA is TGTGCCAGCTCACGACAGGGAGGAACTGAAGCTTTCTTT. This translates into CASSRQGGTEAFF.

The chain combines TRBV4-1 with TRBJ2-7, with 10 bases fitting TRBD1. Germline V gene sequence: CDR1 MGHRA, CDR2 YSYEKL. The CDR3 has 16 residues. The V and J ends lost 1 base and 2 bases, in that order; junction bases with no gene match: 5. CDR3 in amino acids: CASSQGPGTGAYEQYF. The CDR3 nucleotides read TGCGCCAGCAGCCAAGGCCCCGGGACAGGGGCCTACGAGCAGTACTTC.

This rearrangement joins TRBV29-1 to TRBJ1-3, with D perhaps matching TRBD1 (5 bases). CDR3 length: 16 amino acids. Germline V gene lookup returns CDR1 SQVTM and CDR2 ANQGSEA. The germline V and J ends were trimmed by 0 bases and 9 bases, with 21 bases remaining between them. For the CDR3, the DNA is TGCAGCGTTGAAGATTCTGACAGTCTGGCCCCTGGCACCATATATTTT. Translated, it gives CSVEDSDSLAPGTIYF.

This chain uses TRBV27 with TRBJ2-6; D call uncertain. The CDR3 covers 17 residues. Germline CDR1 is MNHEY and CDR2 is SMNVEV (reference sequence). The V end lost 5 bases, the J end lost 0 bases, and 14 bases lay between the germline ends. Here the CDR3 DNA reads TGTGCCAGCAGTCCTAGTCTACGGATCTCTGGGGCCAACGTCCTGACTTTC. Its protein product is CASSPSLRISGANVLTF.

V is TRBV28 and J is TRBJ1-5, with D tentatively TRBD1 (5 bases). V dropped 9 bases and J dropped 7 bases, with 25 bases sitting between them. Germline V gives CDR1 MDHEN, CDR2 SYDVKM. CDR3 length equals 16 residues. CDR3 bases: TGTGCCAGTTGGGGCGGACCGTTAAGTTCGTTGCAGCCCCAGCATTTT. Translation gives CASWGGPLSSLQPQHF.

The chain combines TRBV19 with TRBJ1-4, with no clear D. Trimming removed 5 bases from V and 3 bases from J, with 10 bases in between. Germline assignment: CDR1 LNHDA and CDR2 SQIVND (reference sequence). CDR3 length equals 14 residues. This chain's CDR3 is CASSFWPANEKLFF. DNA for the CDR3: TGTGCCAGTAGTTTTTGGCCTGCTAATGAAAAACTGTTTTTT.

This clone was observed once. This chain connects TRBV29-1 to TRBJ2-1, with D uncertain. Trimming left V 3 bases short and J 10 bases short, with 13 bases between. Germline V gives CDR1 SQVTM, CDR2 ANQGSEA. This CDR3 has 12 amino acids. DNA for the CDR3: TGCAGCGTTGATGGCCCAACCCCCGAGCAGTTCTTC. Translation gives CSVDGPTPEQFF.

In nucleotides, the CDR3 is TGTGCCAGCGACAAACAGGGGCCCAATCAGCCCCAGCATTTT. Translation: CASDKQGPNQPQHF. The V gene is TRBV28, the J gene TRBJ1-5, with TRBD1 matching over 7 bases. Trimming removed 8 bases from V and 3 bases from J; junction bases left unmatched: 7. The germline V gene has CDR1 MDHEN and CDR2 SYDVKM. The CDR3 runs 14 residues.

The chain joins TRBV13 to TRBJ2-7, with 12 bases lining up with TRBD1. J was trimmed by 3 bases and V by 4 bases; bases with no gene match: 13. In germline, CDR1 is PRHDT, CDR2 FYEKMQ (reference sequence). The length of the CDR3 is 18 residues. Here the CDR3 reads CASSSRDRGRWTDYEQYF. The CDR3 coding sequence is TGTGCCAGCAGCTCAAGGGACAGGGGGCGATGGACGGACTACGAGCAGTACTTC.

This chain joins TRBV7-7 and TRBJ2-2, with a possible D match to TRBD2 (6 bases). This CDR3 is 12 amino acids long. Trimming stripped 8 bases from V and 6 bases from J, with 10 bases between. The germline V gene encodes CDR1 SSHAT and CDR2 FNYEAQ (reference sequence). CDR3 in DNA: TGTGCCAGCCTCGGCGGGGCCGGGGAGCTGTTTTTT. This codes for CASLGGAGELFF.

The chain recombines TRBV28 with TRBJ2-1, with 9 positions matching TRBD2. Germline V gene data show CDR1 as MDHEN and CDR2 as SYDVKM. The V gene end was trimmed by 4 bases and the J gene end by 8 bases; junction bases not matched to a gene: 15. The CDR3 runs to 17 residues. CDR3 protein: CASSSRLAAYRFDEQFF. The CDR3 nucleotides are TGTGCCAGCAGTTCCAGACTAGCGGCATATCGATTTGATGAGCAGTTCTTC.

The chain uses TRBV6-5 and TRBJ1-1; D uncertain. V lost 6 bases and J 4 bases, leaving 12 bases between the germline ends. CDR1 is MNHEY and CDR2 is SVGAGI in the germline V gene. The CDR3 is 13 amino acids. The CDR3, as DNA: TGTGCCAGCAGCGACACTCTGGCCACTGAAGCTTTCTTT. Translated, it gives CASSDTLATEAFF.